This TCR beta chain was obtained from a study of control samples from healthy donors and cancer patients. Clones were read by immunoSEQ multiplex PCR, and TCRdb kept only the in-frame ones, dropping some. The table lists some 110,000 clones, under 90% of them singletons. CDR3 length: 16 amino acids. The V and J ends lost 0 bases and 1 base respectively, with 11 bases between them. Germline CDR1 and CDR2: LGHNA and YNFKEQ. The receptor's source is a woman aged 45-65 years in good health. J is TRBJ2-3 and V is TRBV4-2; D might be TRBD1 (6 bases). The specimen sequenced was blood. This CDR3 is CASSQEAQGGTDTQYF. CDR3 DNA sequence: TGTGCCAGCAGCCAAGAAGCACAGGGCGGCACAGATACGCAGTATTTT.